The sequence of this T cell receptor (beta chain) was determined in a study of shared clonotypes between healthy human individuals. At the level of the study: Used for every donor were three CD4 naive, three CD4 memory, two CD8 naive and one CD8 memory plate.

With 7 bases removed from V and 5 bases from J, the gap between germline ends came to 14 bases. Per the germline V gene, CDR1 is SNHLY and CDR2 is FYNNEI. The CDR3 runs to 13 residues. All participating donors were Caucasian adults from Nashville, Tennessee. Generated by immunoSEQ multiplex PCR, the TCRdb table keeps only in-frame clones and is missing some. There are a few million clones in the sample; about 90% occur only once, and about 0.41% lies in the top ten. Sequences were obtained from naive CD4+ T cells from PBMCs. Indicated subset: CD45RA+ positively selected. The sequence was collected from a young man in good health. Some clones in this sample may be carry-over from other donors' samples. This chain joins TRBV2 and TRBJ1-1; D gene unclear. The chain's CDR3 is CASNPLPGTEAFF. CDR3 DNA sequence: TGTGCCAGCAACCCCCTCCCGGGGACTGAAGCTTTCTTT.